The 29 T cell receptor beta chains in this list originate from one sample, sequenced in a study of regulatory T cells in long-lasting Graves disease. The time point here: newly diagnosed GD, antithyroid drugs for less than 3 months. The TCR library was made from RNA extracted from PBMCs. Arm-PCR of CDR3 regions and iRepertoire HTBI primers were used to build TCR beta libraries. Each CDR3 protein is one row after TCRdb ran MiXCR on the multiplex PCR reads. The sample has about 400,000 distinct CDR3 sequences, 15% to 20% seen once. This sample was also put to use in a study of T cells in Graves' hyperthyroidism and ophthalmopathy.

The sample was peripheral blood mononuclear cells (PBMCs), taken at new diagnosis, from a patient treated with antithyroid drugs. These TCRs come from a woman aged 18-29 years with Graves disease.

This clonotype was seen at least ten times. The chain carries TRBV5-1 and TRBJ1-1, with D perhaps TRBD1 (5 bases). The germline CDR1 and CDR2 sequences are SGHRS and YFSETQ. Trimming shortened V by 0 bases and J by 7 bases, and 13 bases separated the two germline ends. The CDR3 is 14 amino acids. The DNA of the CDR3 is TGCGCCAGCAGCTTGGTGGGGGAATCCCGTGAAGCTTTCTTT. Encoded protein: CASSLVGESREAFF.

This clonotype has a count of ten or more. The chain links TRBV20-1 to TRBJ2-4; 10 bases agree with TRBD1. The CDR3 sequence is 15 residues long. J was trimmed by 9 bases and V by 3 bases; bases with no gene match: 11. The germline CDR1 and CDR2 sequences are DFQATT and SNEGSKA (reference sequence). CDR3 bases: TGCAGTGCTAGGATACCCGGGACAGGGGAGGCCATTCAGTACTTC. This codes for CSARIPGTGEAIQYF.

The table lists this clonotype with many counts. This rearrangement joins TRBV28 to TRBJ1-1, with TRBD1 as a possible D gene (6 bases). Trimming left V 1 base short and J 8 bases short, with 8 bases between. Germline V gene sequence: CDR1 MDHEN, CDR2 SYDVKM. The CDR3 runs to 12 residues. CDR3 coding DNA: TGTGCCAGCAGTTTATTGACAGGAGAAGCTTTCTTT. It yields the protein CASSLLTGEAFF.

CDR3 in amino acids: CASSQRGYNEQFF. CDR3 nucleotides: TGTGCCAGCAGTCAAAGAGGGTACAATGAGCAGTTCTTC. This chain connects TRBV5-6 to TRBJ2-1; D perhaps matches TRBD2 (5 bases). V lost 5 bases, J lost 4 bases, and 10 bases lay in between. The CDR3 is made up of 13 amino acids. Germline V gene data show CDR1 as SGHDT and CDR2 as YYEEEE. Complete variable domain (other parts from reference TRBV5-6 and TRBJ2-1): DAGVTQSPTHLIKTRGQQVTLRCSPKSGHDTVSWYQQALGQGPQFIFQYYEEEERQRGNFPDRFSGHQFPNYSSELNVNALLLGDSALYLCASSQRGYNEQFFGPGTRLTVL.

Regarding this clonotype: A much larger clone sits a single nucleotide away, making a read error possible. The J gene is TRBJ2-1, the V gene TRBV5-5; possible D gene TRBD1, 6 bases. The better agreement between TRBJ2-5 and the DNA end casts doubt on the J call. The CDR3 consists of 13 residues. Looked up from germline, CDR1 is SGHKS and CDR2 is YYEKEE (reference sequence). CDR3 bases: TGTGTCAGCATGGGGGCGAGTTTGGAGACCCAGTACTTC. Protein sequence: CVSMGASLETQYF.

This chain uses TRBV5-1 with TRBJ1-6; 9 nucleotides agree with TRBD1. V was clipped by 4 bases and J by 9 bases; unmatched bases: 8. The CDR3 consists of 15 residues. Germline V gene sequence: CDR1 SGHRS, CDR2 YFSETQ. The CDR3 is CASSEGTGSGSPLHF. The CDR3 DNA is TGCGCCAGCAGCGAGGGGACAGGGAGTGGTTCACCCCTCCACTTT.

This clonotype was counted at least ten times. The CDR3 spells CASSFRGLIEQYF. CDR3 nucleotides: TGTGCCAGCAGTTTTAGGGGGTTGATAGAGCAGTACTTC. This chain connects TRBV28 to TRBJ2-7; D perhaps matches TRBD1 (6 bases). The CDR3 covers 13 residues. The ends were cut back, 3 bases at V and 7 bases at J, with 13 bases in the middle. The germline V gene has CDR1 MDHEN and CDR2 SYDVKM.

This clonotype was seen ten or more times. The chain combines TRBV11-3 with TRBJ2-2; 7 bases match TRBD1. This CDR3 region has 16 residues. Germline CDR1 and CDR2: SGHNT and YENEEA. Trimming at V came to 1 base and at J to 3 bases, leaving 5 bases not matched to a gene. The CDR3 reads CASSLGTGSYTGELFF. The CDR3, as DNA: TGTGCCAGCAGCTTAGGGACAGGTTCCTACACCGGGGAGCTGTTTTTT. The whole variable domain, remainder taken from reference TRBV11-3 and TRBJ2-2, is EAGVVQSPRYKIIEKKQPVAFWCNPISGHNTLYWYLQNLGQGPELLIRYENEEAVDDSQLPKDRFSAERLKGVDSTLKIQPAELGDSAVYLCASSLGTGSYTGELFFGEGSRLTVL.

This clonotype has a handful of counts. V and J are TRBV6-1 and TRBJ2-5, with 9 bases lining up with TRBD1. Germline values: CDR1 MNHNS, CDR2 SASEGT. After removal of 6 bases from V and 3 bases from J, the junction contained 2 bases not matched to a gene. CDR3 length: 13 amino acids. In DNA form, the CDR3 reads TGTGCCAGCAGGGGACAGGGCAAAGAGACCCAGTACTTC. Its translation is CASRGQGKETQYF.

This clonotype was detected many times. The V call is TRBV20-1, the J call TRBJ2-7; the D is unclear. CDR3 length: 10 residues. V was clipped by 4 bases and J by 3 bases, with 4 bases between them. Germline lookup yields CDR1 DFQATT and CDR2 SNEGSKA (reference sequence). The CDR3 DNA is TGCAGTGCTACCTACTACGAGCAGTACTTC. It codes for CSATYYEQYF.

There are a few counts of this clonotype. This chain connects TRBV6-5 to TRBJ1-4; 11 bases align to TRBD1. Unmatched junction bases numbered 16, after V lost 4 bases and J lost 6 bases. CDR1 is MNHEY and CDR2 is SVGAGI in the germline V gene. The CDR3 extends over 19 amino acids. CDR3 DNA sequence: TGTGCCAGCAGTTCCTCGGACAGGGGGCGCGGGCGTCGGGATGAAAAACTGTTTTTT. It is translated as CASSSSDRGRGRRDEKLFF.

This clonotype was picked up many times. V gene TRBV18 combines with J gene TRBJ2-7; D remains ambiguous. CDR3 length: 13 amino acids. Germline-derived CDR1 and CDR2 are KGHSH and LQKENI. V gave up 3 bases and J gave up 1 base, with 7 bases separating them. The CDR3 nucleotides read TGTGCCAGCTCACCCCGTCATTCCTACGAGCAGTACTTC. Protein: CASSPRHSYEQYF.

This clonotype has a handful of counts. The genes are TRBV5-5 and TRBJ2-1; D is unresolved. In germline, CDR1 is SGHKS, CDR2 YYEKEE (reference sequence). V was trimmed by 1 base and J by 5 bases, leaving 4 bases between them. This CDR3 has 12 amino acids. CDR3 sequence: CASSLWHNEQFF. Here the CDR3 DNA reads TGTGCCAGCAGCTTGTGGCACAATGAGCAGTTCTTC. Looking up the rest from reference TRBV5-5 and TRBJ2-1 gives the full variable domain: DAGVTQSPTHLIKTRGQQVTLRCSPISGHKSVSWYQQVLGQGPQFIFQYYEKEERGRGNFPDRFSARQFPNYSSELNVNALLLGDSALYLCASSLWHNEQFFGPGTRLTVL.

This clonotype was detected ten times or more. This chain connects TRBV10-3 to TRBJ2-2; D is possibly TRBD2 (5 bases). The germline V gene has CDR1 ENHRY and CDR2 SYGVKD. The CDR3 runs to 15 residues. V lost 0 bases, J lost 7 bases, and 12 bases lay in between. The CDR3 region is CAISESRLAGGELFF. The CDR3 DNA is TGTGCCATCAGTGAGTCACGGCTAGCCGGCGGGGAGCTGTTTTTT.

This clonotype appeared many times. The chain combines TRBV28 with TRBJ2-1; D is perhaps TRBD1 (5 bases). Germline loops: CDR1 MDHEN, CDR2 SYDVKM. The CDR3 spans 15 residues. Trimming shortened V by 7 bases and J by 7 bases, and 20 bases separated the two germline ends. This chain's CDR3 is CASTPPRGVYNEQFF. CDR3 coding DNA: TGTGCCAGCACCCCTCCTAGGGGTGTATATAATGAGCAGTTCTTC.

This clonotype appeared many times. CDR3 sequence: CATQEGRNQPQHF. The CDR3 DNA reads TGTGCCACCCAGGAGGGTCGCAATCAGCCCCAGCATTTT. The rearrangement uses TRBV28 and TRBJ1-5; D gene ambiguous. Germline CDR1 and CDR2: MDHEN and SYDVKM. The CDR3 consists of 13 residues. The ends were cut back, 10 bases at V and 2 bases at J, with 12 bases in the middle.

This clonotype has only a few counts. Being one base from a much bigger clone, this may be a read error. The J gene is TRBJ2-1, the V gene TRBV5-1; TRBD1 agrees at 8 bases. J lost 9 bases, V lost 4 bases, and 30 bases had no gene match. This CDR3 region has 21 residues. Per germline, CDR1 SGHRS and CDR2 YFSETQ. The CDR3 sequence: CASSLTTRARQGFLNIIEQFF. The CDR3 DNA is TGCGCCAGCAGCCTGACAACCCGGGCTAGACAGGGGTTCCTGAACATTATTGAGCAGTTCTTC. Supplemented by reference TRBV5-1 and TRBJ2-1, the full variable domain reads KAGVTQTPRYLIKTRGQQVTLSCSPISGHRSVSWYQQTPGQGLQFLFEYFSETQRNKGNFPGRFSGRQFSNSRSEMNVSTLELGDSALYLCASSLTTRARQGFLNIIEQFFGPGTRLTVL.

In this sample, this clonotype turned up many times. V usage is TRBV7-3 and J usage is TRBJ2-2, with a possible D match to TRBD2 (5 bases). With 7 bases removed from V and 6 bases from J, the gap between germline ends came to 15 bases. The CDR3 length is 14 residues. Germline CDR1 and CDR2: SGHTA and FQGTGA. DNA of the CDR3: TGTGCCAGCACCTCGGGGATCCCGGCCGGGGAGCTGTTTTTT. Amino acid sequence: CASTSGIPAGELFF. Using reference TRBV7-3 and TRBJ2-2 for the parts outside the CDR3, the full variable domain is GAGVSQTPSNKVTEKGKYVELRCDPISGHTALYWYRQSLGQGPEFLIYFQGTGAADDSGLPNDRFFAVRPEGSVSTLKIQRTERGDSAVYLCASTSGIPAGELFFGEGSRLTVL.

This clonotype was observed many times. V gene TRBV10-3 combines with J gene TRBJ2-1; a weak D match, TRBD1 (5 bases). The CDR3 runs 14 residues. Trimming shortened V by 4 bases and J by 5 bases, and 12 bases separated the two germline ends. Germline CDR1 reads ENHRY; CDR2 reads SYGVKD. The CDR3 protein is CAISGADSHNEQFF. The CDR3, as DNA: TGTGCCATCAGTGGGGCTGACAGTCACAATGAGCAGTTCTTC.

This clonotype appeared many times. V and J are TRBV7-8 and TRBJ2-1, with 8 nucleotides matching TRBD1. The CDR3 length is 14 residues. Germline V gene data show CDR1 as SGHVS and CDR2 as FQNEAQ. The J segment lost 9 bases and the V segment lost 5 bases, leaving 9 bases of the junction unmatched. Written as DNA, the CDR3 is TGTGCCAGCAGCCGTGTCCAACAGGGGGGTGAGCAGTTCTTC. The encoded protein is CASSRVQQGGEQFF.

As concerns this clonotype: With a far larger clone one base away, a read error is the likely cause. CDR3 nucleotide sequence: TGTGCCAGCGGGCGACTAGAGACCCAGTACTTC. It translates to CASGRLETQYF. The J gene is TRBJ2-5, the V gene TRBV7-2; D is uncertain. Germline V lookup: CDR1 SGHTA, CDR2 FQGNSA. Trimming shortened V by 8 bases and J by 4 bases, and 8 bases separated the two germline ends. The CDR3 extends over 11 amino acids.

Many counts were recorded for this clonotype. This chain joins TRBV30 and TRBJ1-5; 9 nucleotides agree with TRBD1. This CDR3 is built from 15 residues. The J segment lost 9 bases and the V segment lost 1 base, leaving 10 bases of the junction unmatched. Germline values: CDR1 GTSNPN, CDR2 SVGIG (reference sequence). The CDR3 region has the DNA TGTGCCTGGAGTGACCCGGGACAGGGAAAATGGCCCCAGCATTTT. This sequence encodes CAWSDPGQGKWPQHF.

This CDR3 reads CASSTIQSSDTQYF. CDR3 DNA sequence: TGTGCCAGTAGTACCATACAGAGCTCAGATACGCAGTATTTT. The chain combines TRBV19 with TRBJ2-3; D call uncertain. Trimming took off 4 bases at V and 4 bases at J, with 12 bases between the two ends. The CDR3 has 14 amino acids. Germline lookup yields CDR1 LNHDA and CDR2 SQIVND (reference sequence).

This clonotype was found many times. V usage is TRBV27 and J usage is TRBJ2-3; TRBD2 agrees at 8 bases. The V gene end was trimmed by 2 bases and the J gene end by 6 bases; junction bases not matched to a gene: 4. Germline CDR1 MNHEY, CDR2 SMNVEV (reference sequence). This CDR3 is 14 amino acids long. In nucleotides, the CDR3 is TGTGCCAGCAGTTTAGGACTAGCAAGGGATACGCAGTATTTT. It translates to CASSLGLARDTQYF.

This clonotype appeared many times. The rearrangement uses TRBV27 and TRBJ2-3, with D perhaps TRBD1 or TRBD2 (5 bases each). Trimming stripped 4 bases from V and 4 bases from J, with 6 bases between. The CDR3 contains 12 residues. Germline CDR1 and CDR2: MNHEY and SMNVEV (reference sequence). This CDR3 reads CASSWGSDTQYF. The CDR3 region has the DNA TGTGCCAGCAGTTGGGGGTCAGATACGCAGTATTTT.

J is TRBJ2-2 and V is TRBV27; 9 positions match TRBD2. CDR1 and CDR2 from the germline V gene are MNHEY and SMNVEV (reference sequence). This CDR3 has 15 amino acids. V dropped 8 bases and J dropped 4; count of bases not matched to a gene: 8. The CDR3 here is CASVGGGAFTGELFF. In DNA, the CDR3 is TGTGCCAGCGTGGGCGGGGGGGCGTTCACCGGGGAGCTGTTTTTT.

In this sample, this clonotype turned up many times. The rearrangement uses TRBV7-9 and TRBJ1-5; a possible D gene is TRBD1 (5 bases). The CDR3 covers 14 residues. The V end lost 5 bases, the J end lost 3 bases, and 11 bases lay between the germline ends. The V gene's germline CDR1 is SEHNR and CDR2 FQNEAQ (reference sequence). CDR3 nucleotides: TGTGCCAGCAGCCTCGTGGGGCCCAATCAGCCCCAGCATTTT. This translates into CASSLVGPNQPQHF.

A note on this clonotype: A much larger clone lies a single base off, so this may be a read error. This chain joins TRBV6-2 or TRBV6-3 and TRBJ1-1; a weak D match, TRBD1 (5 bases). This CDR3 contains 12 residues. Germline V gives CDR1 MNHEY, CDR2 SVGEGT. V gave up 6 bases and J gave up 8 bases, with 13 bases separating them. CDR3 region: CASSTGALEAFF. The CDR3 bases are TGTGCCAGCAGCACCGGGGCATTAGAAGCTTTCTTT.

This rearrangement joins TRBV7-8 to TRBJ2-2; D is unclear. V gave up 2 bases and J gave up 1 base, with 11 bases separating them. The CDR3 is made up of 16 amino acids. Germline CDR1 SGHVS, CDR2 FQNEAQ. This chain's CDR3 is CASSLSMTMNTGELFF. CDR3 nucleotide sequence: TGTGCCAGCAGCTTATCGATGACAATGAACACCGGGGAGCTGTTTTTT.